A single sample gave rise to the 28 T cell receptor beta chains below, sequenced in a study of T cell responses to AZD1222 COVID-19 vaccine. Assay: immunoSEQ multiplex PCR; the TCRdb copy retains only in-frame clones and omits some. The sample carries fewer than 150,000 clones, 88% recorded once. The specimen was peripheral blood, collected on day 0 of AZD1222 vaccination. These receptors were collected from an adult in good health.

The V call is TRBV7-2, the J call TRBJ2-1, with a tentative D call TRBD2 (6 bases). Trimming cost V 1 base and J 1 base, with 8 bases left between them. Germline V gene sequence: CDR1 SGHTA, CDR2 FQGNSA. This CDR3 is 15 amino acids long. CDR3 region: CASSLDRGSYNEQFF. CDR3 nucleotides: TGTGCCAGCAGCTTAGATCGGGGGTCCTACAATGAGCAGTTCTTC.

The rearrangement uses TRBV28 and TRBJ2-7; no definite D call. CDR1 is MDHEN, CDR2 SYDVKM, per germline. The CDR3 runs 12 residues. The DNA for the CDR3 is TGTGTTAGCAGTAGAGCTTCCTACGAGCAGTACTTC. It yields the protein CVSSRASYEQYF.

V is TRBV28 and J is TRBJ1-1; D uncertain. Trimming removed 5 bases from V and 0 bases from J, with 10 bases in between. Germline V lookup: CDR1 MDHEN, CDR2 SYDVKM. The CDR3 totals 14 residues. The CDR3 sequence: CASSIRLVNTEAFF. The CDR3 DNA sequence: TGTGCCAGCAGTATCCGTTTGGTGAACACTGAAGCTTTCTTT.

CDR3 loop: CASSLRIGTSGTNEQYF. DNA for the CDR3: TGTGCCAGCAGTTTACGAATCGGGACTAGCGGGACTAACGAGCAGTACTTC. V is TRBV27 and J is TRBJ2-7, with TRBD2 matching 13 bases. The CDR3 has 17 residues. V shed 2 bases, J shed 5 bases, and the junction held 9 bases outside the gene matches. The germline CDR1 and CDR2 sequences are MNHEY and SMNVEV (reference sequence).

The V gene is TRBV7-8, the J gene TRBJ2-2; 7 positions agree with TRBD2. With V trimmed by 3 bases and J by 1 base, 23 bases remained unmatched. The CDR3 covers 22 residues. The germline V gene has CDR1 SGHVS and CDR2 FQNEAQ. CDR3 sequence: CASSFPRLAQDRGGENTGELFF. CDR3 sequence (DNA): TGTGCCAGCAGCTTCCCAAGACTAGCCCAGGATAGAGGCGGAGAGAACACCGGGGAGCTGTTTTTT.

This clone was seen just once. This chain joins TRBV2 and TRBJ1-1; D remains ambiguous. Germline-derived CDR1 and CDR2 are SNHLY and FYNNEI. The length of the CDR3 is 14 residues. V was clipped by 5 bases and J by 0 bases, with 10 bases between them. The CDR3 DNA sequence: TGTGCCAGCAGTATGGGCACCATGAACACTGAAGCTTTCTTT. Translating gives CASSMGTMNTEAFF.

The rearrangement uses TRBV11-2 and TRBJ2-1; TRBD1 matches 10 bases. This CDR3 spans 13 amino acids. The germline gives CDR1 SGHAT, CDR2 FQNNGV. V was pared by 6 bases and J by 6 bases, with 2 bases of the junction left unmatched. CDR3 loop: CASRWTGGNEQFF. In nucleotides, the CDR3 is TGTGCCAGCAGGTGGACAGGGGGCAATGAGCAGTTCTTC.

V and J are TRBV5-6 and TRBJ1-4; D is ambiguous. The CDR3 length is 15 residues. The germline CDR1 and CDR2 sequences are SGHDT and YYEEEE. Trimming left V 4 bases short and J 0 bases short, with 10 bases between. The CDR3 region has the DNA TGTGCCAGCAGCCGCTCAGTAGCAACTAATGAAAAACTGTTTTTT. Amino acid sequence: CASSRSVATNEKLFF.

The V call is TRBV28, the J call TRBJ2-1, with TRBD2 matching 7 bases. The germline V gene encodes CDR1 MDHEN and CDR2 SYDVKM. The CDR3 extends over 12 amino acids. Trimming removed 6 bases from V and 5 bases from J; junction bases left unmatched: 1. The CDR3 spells CASRGGDNEQFF. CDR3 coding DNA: TGTGCCAGCAGGGGAGGGGACAATGAGCAGTTCTTC.

DNA of the CDR3: TGTGCCAGCAGTTTGGGTTACTATGGGGCCAACGTCCTGACTTTC. As protein: CASSLGYYGANVLTF. The V and J genes are TRBV6-5 and TRBJ2-6; D is undetermined. Germline-derived CDR1 and CDR2 are MNHEY and SVGAGI. Trimming took off 4 bases at V and 3 bases at J, with 10 bases between the two ends. This CDR3 has 15 residues.

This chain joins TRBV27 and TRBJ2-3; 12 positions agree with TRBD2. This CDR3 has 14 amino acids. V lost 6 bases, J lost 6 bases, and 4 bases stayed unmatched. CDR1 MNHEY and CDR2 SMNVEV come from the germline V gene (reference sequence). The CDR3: CASRLAGGLDTQYF. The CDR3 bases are TGTGCCAGCAGGCTAGCGGGAGGGCTGGATACGCAGTATTTT.

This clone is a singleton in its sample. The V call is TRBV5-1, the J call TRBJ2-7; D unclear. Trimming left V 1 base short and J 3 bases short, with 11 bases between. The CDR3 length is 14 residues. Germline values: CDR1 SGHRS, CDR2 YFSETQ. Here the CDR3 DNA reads TGCGCCAGCAGCTTGACGAGCACAGTCTACGAGCAGTACTTC. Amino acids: CASSLTSTVYEQYF.

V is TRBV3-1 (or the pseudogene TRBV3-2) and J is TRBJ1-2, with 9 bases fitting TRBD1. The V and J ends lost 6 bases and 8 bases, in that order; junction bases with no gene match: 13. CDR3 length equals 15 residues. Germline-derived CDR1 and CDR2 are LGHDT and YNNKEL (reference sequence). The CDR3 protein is CASRPRTGVEYGYTF. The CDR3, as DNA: TGTGCCAGCAGACCACGGACAGGGGTTGAATACGGCTACACCTTC.

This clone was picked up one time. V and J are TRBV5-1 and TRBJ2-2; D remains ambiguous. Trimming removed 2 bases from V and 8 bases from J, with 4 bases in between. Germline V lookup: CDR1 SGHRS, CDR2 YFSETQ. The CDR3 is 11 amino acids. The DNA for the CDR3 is TGCGCCAGCAGCTTTTCGGGGGAGCTGTTTTTT. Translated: CASSFSGELFF.

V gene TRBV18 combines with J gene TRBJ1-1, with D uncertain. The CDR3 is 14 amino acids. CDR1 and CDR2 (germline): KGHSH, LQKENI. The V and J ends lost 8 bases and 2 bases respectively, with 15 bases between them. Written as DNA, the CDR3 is TGTGCCAGCCACACGCGACCCCTTAACACTGAAGCTTTCTTT. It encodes CASHTRPLNTEAFF.

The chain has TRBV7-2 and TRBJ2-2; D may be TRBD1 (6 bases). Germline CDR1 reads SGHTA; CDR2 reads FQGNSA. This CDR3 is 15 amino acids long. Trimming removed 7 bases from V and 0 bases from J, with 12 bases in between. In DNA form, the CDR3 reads TGTGCCAGCAATACGGACAGTGCGAACACCGGGGAGCTGTTTTTT. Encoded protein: CASNTDSANTGELFF.

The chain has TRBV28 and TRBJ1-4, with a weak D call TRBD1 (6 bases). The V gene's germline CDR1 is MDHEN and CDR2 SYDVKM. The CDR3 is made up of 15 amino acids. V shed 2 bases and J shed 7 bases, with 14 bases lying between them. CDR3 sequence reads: CASSLVQGIGEKLFF. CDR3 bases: TGTGCCAGCAGTTTAGTACAGGGTATTGGTGAAAAACTGTTTTTT.

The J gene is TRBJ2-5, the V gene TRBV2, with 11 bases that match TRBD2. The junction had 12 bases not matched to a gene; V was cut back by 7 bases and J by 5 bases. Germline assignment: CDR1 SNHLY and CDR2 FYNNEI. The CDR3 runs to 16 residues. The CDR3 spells CASKDGLAGGLETQYF. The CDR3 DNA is TGTGCCAGCAAAGATGGGCTAGCGGGAGGTTTGGAGACCCAGTACTTC.

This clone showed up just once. In DNA form, the CDR3 reads TGTGCCAGCCGGGGGCTAGCGGGAGCCAATGAGCAGTTCTTC. Translated, it gives CASRGLAGANEQFF. V and J are TRBV2 and TRBJ2-1; the match to TRBD2 covers 10 bases. V shed 8 bases and J 6 bases; nucleotides not matched to a gene: 7. Looked up from germline, CDR1 is SNHLY and CDR2 is FYNNEI. This CDR3 is 14 amino acids long.

The CDR3 reads CASRSNRDRGNQPQHF. In nucleotides, the CDR3 is TGTGCCAGCAGATCTAACCGGGACAGGGGCAATCAGCCCCAGCATTTT. The chain is built from TRBV27 and TRBJ1-5; TRBD1 matches at 9 bases. Germline V gene data show CDR1 as MNHEY and CDR2 as SMNVEV (reference sequence). CDR3 size: 16 residues. With 6 bases clipped from V and 2 bases from J, the junction kept 8 bases outside the gene matches.

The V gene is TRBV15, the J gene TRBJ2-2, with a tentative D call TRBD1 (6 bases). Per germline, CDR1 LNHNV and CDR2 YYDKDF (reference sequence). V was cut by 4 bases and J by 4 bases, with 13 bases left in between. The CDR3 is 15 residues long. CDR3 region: CATSKVLGGTGELFF. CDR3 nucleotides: TGTGCCACCAGCAAAGTGTTAGGGGGCACCGGGGAGCTGTTTTTT.

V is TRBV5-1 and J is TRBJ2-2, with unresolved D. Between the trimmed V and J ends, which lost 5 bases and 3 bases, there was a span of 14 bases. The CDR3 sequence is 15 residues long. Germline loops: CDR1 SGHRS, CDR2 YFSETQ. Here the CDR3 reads CASSSVGWDTGELFF. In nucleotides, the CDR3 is TGCGCCAGCAGTTCCGTGGGGTGGGACACCGGGGAGCTGTTTTTT. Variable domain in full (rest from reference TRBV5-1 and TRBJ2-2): KAGVTQTPRYLIKTRGQQVTLSCSPISGHRSVSWYQQTPGQGLQFLFEYFSETQRNKGNFPGRFSGRQFSNSRSEMNVSTLELGDSALYLCASSSVGWDTGELFFGEGSRLTVL.

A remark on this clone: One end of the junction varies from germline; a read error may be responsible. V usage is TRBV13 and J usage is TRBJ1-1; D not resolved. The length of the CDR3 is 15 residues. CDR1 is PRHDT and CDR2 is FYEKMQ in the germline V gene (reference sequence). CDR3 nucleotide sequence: TGTGCCAGCAGCTTAGGGACTTCGAATCGGGCCAATTTAATCTTT. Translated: CASSLGTSNRANLIF.

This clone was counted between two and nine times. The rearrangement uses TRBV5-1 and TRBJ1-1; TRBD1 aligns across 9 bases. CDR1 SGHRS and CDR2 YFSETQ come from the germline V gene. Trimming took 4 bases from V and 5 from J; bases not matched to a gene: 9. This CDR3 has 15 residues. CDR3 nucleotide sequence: TGCGCCAGCAGCCGAGATTCGACAGGGGGGACTGAAGCTTTCTTT. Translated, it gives CASSRDSTGGTEAFF.

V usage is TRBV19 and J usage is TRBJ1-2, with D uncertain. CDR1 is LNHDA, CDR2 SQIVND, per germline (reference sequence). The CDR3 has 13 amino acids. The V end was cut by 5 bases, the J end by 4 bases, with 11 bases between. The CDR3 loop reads CASSPEKGYGYTF. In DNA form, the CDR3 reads TGTGCCAGTAGTCCCGAAAAAGGCTATGGCTACACCTTC.

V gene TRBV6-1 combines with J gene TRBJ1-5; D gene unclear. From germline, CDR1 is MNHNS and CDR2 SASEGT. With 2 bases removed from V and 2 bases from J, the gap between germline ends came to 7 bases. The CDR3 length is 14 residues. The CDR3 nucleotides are TGTGCCAGCAGTGAAATTCTTGGCAATCAGCCCCAGCATTTT. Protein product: CASSEILGNQPQHF.

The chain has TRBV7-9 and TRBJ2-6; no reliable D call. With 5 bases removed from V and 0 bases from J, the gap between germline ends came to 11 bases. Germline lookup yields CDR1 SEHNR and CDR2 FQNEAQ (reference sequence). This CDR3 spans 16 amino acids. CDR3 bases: TGTGCCAGCAGCCCCTCAAGAAACTCTGGGGCCAACGTCCTGACTTTC. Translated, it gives CASSPSRNSGANVLTF.

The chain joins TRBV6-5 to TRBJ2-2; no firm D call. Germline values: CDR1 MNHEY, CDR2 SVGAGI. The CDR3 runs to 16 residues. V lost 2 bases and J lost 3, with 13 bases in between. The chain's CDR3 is CASSYTRSRDTGELFF. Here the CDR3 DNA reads TGTGCCAGCAGTTACACGCGCAGCCGCGACACCGGGGAGCTGTTTTTT.